This passage covers 14 T cell receptor beta chains from one sample sequenced in a study of shared clonotypes between healthy human individuals. Sequencing used immunoSEQ multiplex PCR; TCRdb keeps in-frame clones, though not all of them. The sample records about 2 million clones, 90% to 95% being singletons. The sample comprised naive CD4+ T cells sorted from blood. Subset meaning: CD45RA+ positively selected. These receptors were taken from a man in his late teens or twenties in good health.

V usage is TRBV10-3 and J usage is TRBJ2-2; 7 bases fit TRBD2. CDR3 length: 15 amino acids. V gave up 5 bases and J gave up 0 bases; unmatched junction bases: 3. The germline V gene encodes CDR1 ENHRY and CDR2 SYGVKD. CDR3 loop: CAISLAGTNTGELFF. For the CDR3, the DNA is TGTGCCATCAGTTTAGCGGGCACGAACACCGGGGAGCTGTTTTTT.

Concerning this clone: Different DNA sequences within this sample yield the same CDR3. The genes are TRBV5-6 and TRBJ2-7, with a tentative D call TRBD1 (6 bases). CDR3 size: 14 residues. V was pared by 1 base and J by 1 base, with 9 bases between. The V gene's germline CDR1 is SGHDT and CDR2 YYEEEE. In DNA form, the CDR3 reads TGTGCCAGCAGCTTGAAGGGACAATCCTACGAGCAGTACTTC. This encodes CASSLKGQSYEQYF.

V gene TRBV9 combines with J gene TRBJ2-2, with 9 bases aligning to TRBD1. The CDR3 loop spans 17 amino acids. CDR1 and CDR2 from the germline V gene are SGDLS and YYNGEE. Trimming cost V 4 bases and J 4 bases; bases outside gene matches: 11. The CDR3 region is CASSQTGGTGTTGELFF. As DNA, the CDR3 is TGTGCCAGCAGCCAAACAGGGGGGACAGGGACCACCGGGGAGCTGTTTTTT.

The CDR3 loop is CSAGQTEKLFF. The CDR3 bases are TGCAGTGCCGGGCAAACGGAAAAACTGTTTTTT. The V and J genes are TRBV20-1 and TRBJ1-4; D unresolved. Trimming cost V 6 bases and J 8 bases, with 10 bases left between them. This CDR3 is built from 11 residues. CDR1 and CDR2 (germline): DFQATT, SNEGSKA (reference sequence).

The chain uses TRBV27 and TRBJ1-1; D is unclear. Trimming took 0 bases from V and 5 from J, leaving 7 bases between them. The CDR3 spans 13 residues. Per germline, CDR1 MNHEY and CDR2 SMNVEV (reference sequence). CDR3 protein: CASSLSGGTEAFF. Written as DNA, the CDR3 is TGTGCCAGCAGTTTATCCGGTGGAACTGAAGCTTTCTTT.

This clone was found once. The chain combines TRBV28 with TRBJ1-5; D ambiguous. Trimming removed 5 bases from V and 9 bases from J, with 11 bases in between. Germline V CDR1 and CDR2: MDHEN, SYDVKM. This CDR3 has 12 amino acids. This CDR3 reads CASSPPFGPQHF. The DNA of the CDR3 is TGTGCCAGCAGTCCCCCTTTCGGGCCCCAGCATTTT.

CDR3 amino acids: CASSLVRANYGYTF. As DNA, the CDR3 is TGTGCCAGCAGCTTAGTTCGGGCTAACTATGGCTACACCTTC. The rearrangement links TRBV7-2 to TRBJ1-2; D remains unclear. Germline-derived CDR1 and CDR2 are SGHTA and FQGNSA. The CDR3 covers 14 residues. V was shortened by 1 base and J by 0 bases, with 6 bases between the two germline ends.

The chain uses TRBV6-5 and TRBJ2-7, with TRBD1 matching over 8 bases. The CDR3 is 16 residues long. Germline lookup yields CDR1 MNHEY and CDR2 SVGAGI. J lost 1 base, V lost 0 bases, and 5 bases had no gene match. CDR3 loop: CASSYSGQVGSYEQYF. The DNA for the CDR3 is TGTGCCAGCAGTTACTCGGGACAGGTTGGGTCCTACGAGCAGTACTTC.

The J gene is TRBJ1-4, the V gene TRBV7-9; 8 positions agree with TRBD1. The CDR3 is 15 amino acids. In germline, CDR1 is SEHNR, CDR2 FQNEAQ (reference sequence). V lost 4 bases and J lost 8; bases outside the gene matches: 9. In nucleotides, the CDR3 is TGTGCCAGCAGCTCGGGACAGGCGGGACCAGAAAAACTGTTTTTT. Amino acid sequence: CASSSGQAGPEKLFF.

V usage is TRBV5-1 and J usage is TRBJ1-3; no firm D call. The ends were cut back, 0 bases at V and 0 bases at J, with 16 bases in the middle. This CDR3 has 18 residues. The germline CDR1 and CDR2 sequences are SGHRS and YFSETQ. DNA of the CDR3: TGCGCCAGCAGCTTGGGTTTATTGGTGTCAAGCTCTGGAAACACCATATATTTT. Encoded protein: CASSLGLLVSSSGNTIYF.

As concerns this clone: Other DNA sequences in this specimen translate into the identical CDR3. The V gene is TRBV2, the J gene TRBJ2-5; D remains ambiguous. This CDR3 is 15 amino acids long. From germline, CDR1 is SNHLY and CDR2 FYNNEI. V was clipped by 0 bases and J by 1 base, with 9 bases between them. This chain's CDR3 is CASSEALGSQETQYF. The DNA for the CDR3 is TGTGCCAGCAGTGAAGCCCTGGGTTCCCAAGAGACCCAGTACTTC.

This chain uses TRBV11-2 with TRBJ2-5; TRBD1 matches at 9 bases. The V segment lost 5 bases and the J segment 5 bases; nucleotides outside the gene matches: 6. The CDR3 covers 14 residues. The V gene's germline CDR1 is SGHAT and CDR2 FQNNGV. Written as DNA, the CDR3 is TGTGCCAGCAGCCCTGGACAGGGGACCGAGACCCAGTACTTC. Its protein is CASSPGQGTETQYF.

This sequence joins TRBV29-1 and TRBJ1-4, with 8 bases that match TRBD1. This CDR3 has 12 amino acids. V gave up 7 bases and J gave up 8 bases; unmatched junction bases: 6. Per germline, CDR1 SQVTM and CDR2 ANQGSEA. The CDR3 loop is CSAGTGREKLFF. DNA for the CDR3: TGCAGCGCTGGGACAGGACGGGAAAAACTGTTTTTT.

This clone appeared once. The chain carries TRBV21-1 and TRBJ1-1; the D call TRBD1 from the table was never checked on the DNA. TRBV21-1 is tagged as a pseudogene. The CDR3 runs to 12 residues. The CDR3 coding sequence is TGTGCCACCAAGACACTGAACACTGAAGCTTTCTTT. As protein: CATKTLNTEAFF.